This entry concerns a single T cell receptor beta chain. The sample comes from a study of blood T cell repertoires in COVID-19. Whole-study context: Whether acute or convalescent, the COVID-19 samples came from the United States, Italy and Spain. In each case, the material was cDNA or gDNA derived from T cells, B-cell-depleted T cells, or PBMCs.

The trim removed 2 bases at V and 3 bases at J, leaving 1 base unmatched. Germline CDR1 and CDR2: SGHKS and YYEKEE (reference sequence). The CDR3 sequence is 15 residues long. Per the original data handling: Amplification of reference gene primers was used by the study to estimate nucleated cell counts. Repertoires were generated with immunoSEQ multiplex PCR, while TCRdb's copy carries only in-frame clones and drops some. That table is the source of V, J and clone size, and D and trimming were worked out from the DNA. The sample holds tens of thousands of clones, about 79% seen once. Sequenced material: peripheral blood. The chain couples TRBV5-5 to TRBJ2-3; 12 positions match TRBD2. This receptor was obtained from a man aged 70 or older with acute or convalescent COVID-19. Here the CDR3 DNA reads TGTGCCAGCAGCTTTACTAGCGGGAGGACAGATACGCAGTATTTT. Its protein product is CASSFTSGRTDTQYF.